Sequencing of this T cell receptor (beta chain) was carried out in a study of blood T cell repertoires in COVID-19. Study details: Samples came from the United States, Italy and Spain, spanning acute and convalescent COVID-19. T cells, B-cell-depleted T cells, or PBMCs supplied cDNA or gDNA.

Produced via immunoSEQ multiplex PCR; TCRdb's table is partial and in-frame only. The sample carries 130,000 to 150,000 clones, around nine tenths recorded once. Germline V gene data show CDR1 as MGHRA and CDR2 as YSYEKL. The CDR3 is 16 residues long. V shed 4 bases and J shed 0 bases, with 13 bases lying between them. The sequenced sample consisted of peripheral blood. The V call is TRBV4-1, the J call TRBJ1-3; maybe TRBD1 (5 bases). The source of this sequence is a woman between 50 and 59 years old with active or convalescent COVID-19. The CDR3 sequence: CASSLGGGSSGNTIYF. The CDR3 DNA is TGCGCCAGCAGCCTCGGGGGGGGAAGCTCTGGAAACACCATATATTTT.